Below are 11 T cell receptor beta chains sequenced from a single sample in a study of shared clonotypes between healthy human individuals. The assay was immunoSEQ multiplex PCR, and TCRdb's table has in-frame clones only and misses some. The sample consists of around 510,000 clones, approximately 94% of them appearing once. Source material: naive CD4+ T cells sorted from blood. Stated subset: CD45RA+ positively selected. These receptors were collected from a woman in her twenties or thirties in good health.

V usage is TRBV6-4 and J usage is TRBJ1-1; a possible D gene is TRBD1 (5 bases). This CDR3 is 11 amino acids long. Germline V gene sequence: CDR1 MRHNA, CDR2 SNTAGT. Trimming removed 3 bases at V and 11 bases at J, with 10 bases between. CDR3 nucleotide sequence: TGTGCCAGCAGTGAAGGCAGGGAGGCTTTCTTT. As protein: CASSEGREAFF.

The CDR3 protein is CASSLGTSRYNEQFF. CDR3 in DNA: TGCGCCAGCAGCTTAGGGACTAGCAGGTACAATGAGCAGTTCTTC. This rearrangement joins TRBV5-1 to TRBJ2-1; 9 nucleotides agree with TRBD2. The CDR3 has 15 residues. The trim removed 2 bases at V and 4 bases at J, leaving 4 bases unmatched. CDR1 is SGHRS, CDR2 YFSETQ, per germline.

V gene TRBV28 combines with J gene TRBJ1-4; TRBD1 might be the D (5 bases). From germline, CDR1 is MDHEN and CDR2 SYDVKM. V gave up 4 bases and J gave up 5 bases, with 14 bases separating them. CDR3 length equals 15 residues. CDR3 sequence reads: CASSSGTRGNEKLFF. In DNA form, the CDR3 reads TGTGCCAGCAGTTCGGGCACCCGGGGGAATGAAAAACTGTTTTTT.

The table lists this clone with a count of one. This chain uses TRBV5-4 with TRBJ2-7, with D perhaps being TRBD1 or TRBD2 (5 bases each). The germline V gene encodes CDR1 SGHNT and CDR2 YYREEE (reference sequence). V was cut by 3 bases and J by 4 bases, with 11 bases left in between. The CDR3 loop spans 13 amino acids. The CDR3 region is CASSWGSAYEQYF. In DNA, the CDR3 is TGTGCCAGCAGCTGGGGGTCGGCGTACGAGCAGTACTTC.

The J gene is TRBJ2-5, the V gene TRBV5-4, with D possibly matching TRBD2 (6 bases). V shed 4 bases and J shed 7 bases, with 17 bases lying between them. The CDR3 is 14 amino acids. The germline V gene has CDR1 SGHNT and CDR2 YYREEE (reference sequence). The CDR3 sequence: CASSQTQKEGTQYF. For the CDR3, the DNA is TGTGCCAGCAGCCAAACCCAGAAGGAGGGGACCCAGTACTTC.

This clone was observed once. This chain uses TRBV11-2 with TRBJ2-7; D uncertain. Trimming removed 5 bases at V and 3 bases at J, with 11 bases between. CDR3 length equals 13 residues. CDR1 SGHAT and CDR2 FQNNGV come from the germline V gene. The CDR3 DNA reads TGTGCCAGCAGCCACTCCGATGGCTACGAGCAGTACTTC. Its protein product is CASSHSDGYEQYF. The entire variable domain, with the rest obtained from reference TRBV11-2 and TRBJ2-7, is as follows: EAGVAQSPRYKIIEKRQSVAFWCNPISGHATLYWYQQILGQGPKLLIQFQNNGVVDDSQLPKDRFSAERLKGVDSTLKIQPAKLEDSAVYLCASSHSDGYEQYFGPGTRLTVT.

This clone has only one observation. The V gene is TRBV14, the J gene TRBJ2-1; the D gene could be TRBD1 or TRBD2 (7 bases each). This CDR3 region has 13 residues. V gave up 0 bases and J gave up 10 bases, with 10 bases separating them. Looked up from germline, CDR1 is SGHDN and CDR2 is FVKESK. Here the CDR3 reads CASSQDQGGEQFF. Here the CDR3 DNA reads TGTGCCAGCAGCCAAGATCAGGGGGGGGAGCAGTTCTTC.

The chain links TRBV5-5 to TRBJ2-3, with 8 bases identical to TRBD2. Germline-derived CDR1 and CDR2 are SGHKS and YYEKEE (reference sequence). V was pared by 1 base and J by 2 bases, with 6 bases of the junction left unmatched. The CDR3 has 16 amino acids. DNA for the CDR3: TGTGCCAGCAGCTTGCATAGCGGGGCCTCCACAGATACGCAGTATTTT. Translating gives CASSLHSGASTDTQYF. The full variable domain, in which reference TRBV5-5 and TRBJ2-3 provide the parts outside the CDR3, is DAGVTQSPTHLIKTRGQQVTLRCSPISGHKSVSWYQQVLGQGPQFIFQYYEKEERGRGNFPDRFSARQFPNYSSELNVNALLLGDSALYLCASSLHSGASTDTQYFGPGTRLTVL.

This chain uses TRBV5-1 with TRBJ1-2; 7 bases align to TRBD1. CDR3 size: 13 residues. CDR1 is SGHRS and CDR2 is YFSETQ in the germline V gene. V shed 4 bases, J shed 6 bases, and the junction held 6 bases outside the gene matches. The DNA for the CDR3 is TGCGCCAGCAGCGTAGAACAGGGGAATGGCTACACCTTC. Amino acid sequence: CASSVEQGNGYTF.

The CDR3 loop is CASSAGTGTNNEQFF. DNA of the CDR3: TGTGCCAGCAGTGCCGGGACAGGGACGAATAATGAGCAGTTCTTC. This chain joins TRBV9 and TRBJ2-1; 9 nucleotides line up with TRBD1. The CDR3 is 15 amino acids. The germline CDR1 and CDR2 sequences are SGDLS and YYNGEE. V was clipped by 5 bases and J by 7 bases; unmatched bases: 10. Supplemented by reference TRBV9 and TRBJ2-1, the full variable domain reads DSGVTQTPKHLITATGQRVTLRCSPRSGDLSVYWYQQSLDQGLQFLIQYYNGEERAKGNILERFSAQQFPDLHSELNLSSLELGDSALYFCASSAGTGTNNEQFFGPGTRLTVL.

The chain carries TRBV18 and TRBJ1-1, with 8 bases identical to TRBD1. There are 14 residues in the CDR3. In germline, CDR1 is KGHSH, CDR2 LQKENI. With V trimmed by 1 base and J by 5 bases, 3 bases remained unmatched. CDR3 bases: TGTGCCAGCTCACCACTGGACAGGGAGACTGAAGCTTTCTTT. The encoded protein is CASSPLDRETEAFF.